This T cell receptor (beta chain) stems from a study of cytomegalovirus exposure and HLA in healthy donors. PCR used 60 Vbeta primers and 13 Jbeta primers. Clones were read by immunoSEQ multiplex PCR, and TCRdb kept only the in-frame ones, dropping some. The table has around 70,000 clones, approximately 90% seen once. Findings of the study overall: The study listed 164 cytomegalovirus-associated TCR beta chains.

This clone was seen just once. Its antigen is not known. The germline gives CDR1 LGHNA, CDR2 YNFKEQ. Trimming left V 1 base short and J 3 bases short, with 10 bases between. CDR3 length equals 15 residues. The specimen was PBMCs. The chain couples TRBV4-2 to TRBJ2-1, with D perhaps TRBD2 (5 bases). This TCR was recovered from a woman aged 25 to 45 in good health and CMV-seronegative. The DNA of the CDR3 is TGTGCCAGCAGCCAAGGAAGCGGTAGCTACAATGAGCAGTTCTTC. It translates to CASSQGSGSYNEQFF.